The 16 T cell receptor beta chains below were found in one sample sequenced in a study of blood T cell repertoires in COVID-19. Profiling relied on immunoSEQ multiplex PCR, and the TCRdb table lists in-frame clones only, not all of them. The repertoire holds about 280,000 clones, roughly 85% seen once, with 2.5% to 3.5% in the top ten. Sequencing was performed on peripheral blood. Receptors originate from a woman aged 25 to 39 with active or convalescent COVID-19.

V gene TRBV28 combines with J gene TRBJ2-3, with D possibly being TRBD2 (6 bases). Germline V gives CDR1 MDHEN, CDR2 SYDVKM. This CDR3 is 15 amino acids long. Trimming shortened V by 11 bases and J by 2 bases, and 20 bases separated the two germline ends. DNA for the CDR3: TGTGCCTGCGGCGGGGCCCCTCGGGTCACAGATACGCAGTATTTT. It yields the protein CACGGAPRVTDTQYF.

This clone came up a few times. The rearrangement uses TRBV10-3 and TRBJ1-2; TRBD1 matches at 12 bases. Germline V CDR1 and CDR2: ENHRY, SYGVKD. The CDR3 is 18 amino acids. V was pared by 0 bases and J by 2 bases, with 7 bases of the junction left unmatched. Here the CDR3 reads CAISESLGTGGLNYGYTF. Written as DNA, the CDR3 is TGTGCCATCAGTGAGTCTCTTGGGACAGGGGGCCTAAACTATGGCTACACCTTC.

The J gene is TRBJ1-6, the V gene TRBV6-4, with 8 positions matching TRBD1. The trim removed 3 bases at V and 0 bases at J, leaving 13 bases unmatched. The CDR3 extends over 20 amino acids. Germline V gene data show CDR1 as MRHNA and CDR2 as SNTAGT. CDR3 sequence reads: CASSEVTGGARSSYNSPLHF. CDR3 in DNA: TGTGCCAGCAGTGAGGTTACAGGGGGTGCCCGAAGCTCCTATAATTCACCCCTCCACTTT.

The chain carries TRBV6-5 and TRBJ2-7; 7 nucleotides agree with TRBD1. V was pared by 5 bases and J by 4 bases, with 8 bases of the junction left unmatched. Germline-derived CDR1 and CDR2 are MNHEY and SVGAGI. The CDR3 contains 14 residues. In DNA form, the CDR3 reads TGTGCCAGCAGTCTCGGACAGGACAGATACGAGCAGTACTTC. Its protein product is CASSLGQDRYEQYF.

The V gene is TRBV6-2 or TRBV6-3, the J gene TRBJ2-6; the D gene is possibly TRBD2 (6 bases). The length of the CDR3 is 19 residues. Trimming took off 4 bases at V and 0 bases at J, with 19 bases between the two ends. In germline, CDR1 is MNHEY, CDR2 SVGEGT. The CDR3 DNA sequence: TGTGCCAGCAGTTCCCACCTGACTCGCGGGACCTCTGGGGCCAACGTCCTGACTTTC. As protein: CASSSHLTRGTSGANVLTF.

V gene TRBV2 combines with J gene TRBJ1-6; 7 bases are a match to TRBD1. CDR1 is SNHLY and CDR2 is FYNNEI in the germline V gene. The trim removed 6 bases at V and 9 bases at J, leaving 8 bases unmatched. CDR3 length: 14 amino acids. CDR3: CASSPGQRASPLHF. The CDR3 nucleotides read TGTGCCAGCAGCCCGGGACAGCGGGCTTCACCCCTCCACTTT.

The V gene is TRBV11-3, the J gene TRBJ2-5, with 8 bases matching TRBD2. The CDR3 has 15 residues. J lost 8 bases, V lost 5 bases, and 13 bases had no gene match. Germline V gene lookup returns CDR1 SGHNT and CDR2 YENEEA. The chain's CDR3 is CASSPGAGGQETQYF. The CDR3 bases are TGTGCCAGCAGCCCCGGGGCGGGGGGCCAGGAAACCCAGTACTTC.

The rearrangement links TRBV6-2 or TRBV6-3 to TRBJ2-7, with D perhaps TRBD2 (6 bases). V lost 3 bases and J lost 0, with 15 bases in between. Germline V gene data show CDR1 as MNHEY and CDR2 as SVGEGT. CDR3 length: 16 residues. The CDR3 nucleotides are TGTGCCAGCAGTTATGGTAGCGGCAGATTCTCCTACGAGCAGTACTTC. Its protein is CASSYGSGRFSYEQYF.

CDR3 coding DNA: TGTGCCAGCAGTCAGACAGGGGGCACAGATACGCAGTATTTT. The encoded protein is CASSQTGGTDTQYF. This chain connects TRBV11-3 to TRBJ2-3, with TRBD1 matching over 8 bases. Germline values: CDR1 SGHNT, CDR2 YENEEA. The CDR3 spans 14 residues. Trimming removed 6 bases from V and 1 base from J; junction bases left unmatched: 3.

This clone was seen more than once but under ten times. The chain has TRBV28 and TRBJ1-1; a weak D match, TRBD1 (6 bases). With 4 bases removed from V and 0 bases from J, the gap between germline ends came to 15 bases. The CDR3 loop spans 16 amino acids. Germline V gene lookup returns CDR1 MDHEN and CDR2 SYDVKM. In nucleotides, the CDR3 is TGTGCCAGCAGTTCCTGGACAGAATATTTGAACACTGAAGCTTTCTTT. It codes for CASSSWTEYLNTEAFF.

The chain couples TRBV3-1 (or the pseudogene TRBV3-2) to TRBJ2-5, with 7 nucleotides matching TRBD2. Germline V CDR1 and CDR2: LGHDT, YNNKEL (reference sequence). V was pared by 0 bases and J by 4 bases, with 11 bases of the junction left unmatched. The CDR3 contains 17 residues. This chain's CDR3 is CASSQDSGGGGRETQYF. CDR3 in DNA: TGTGCCAGCAGCCAAGATTCGGGCGGGGGAGGAAGAGAGACCCAGTACTTC.

The chain uses TRBV6-2 or TRBV6-3 and TRBJ1-5, with 8 nucleotides matching TRBD1. Germline trimming cut 6 bases from V and 7 bases from J; bases unmatched to any gene: 14. CDR1 MNHEY and CDR2 SVGEGT come from the germline V gene. The CDR3 extends over 16 amino acids. The CDR3 region is CASSLTRTGQRQPQHF. CDR3 nucleotides: TGTGCCAGCAGCCTTACACGGACAGGGCAGAGGCAGCCCCAGCATTTT.

The chain combines TRBV6-1 with TRBJ1-1; the D is unclear. This CDR3 comprises 13 residues. Trimming stripped 3 bases from V and 1 base from J, with 6 bases between. Germline lookup yields CDR1 MNHNS and CDR2 SASEGT. The CDR3 sequence is CASSDGRNTEAFF. The CDR3 bases are TGTGCCAGCAGTGACGGGAGGAACACTGAAGCTTTCTTT.

This chain connects TRBV2 to TRBJ2-5; D gene unclear. Germline CDR1 SNHLY, CDR2 FYNNEI. The CDR3 loop spans 13 amino acids. Trimming stripped 4 bases from V and 3 bases from J, with 9 bases between. The CDR3 region is CASSVNRKETQYF. Here the CDR3 DNA reads TGTGCCAGCAGTGTCAACAGAAAAGAGACCCAGTACTTC.

The rearrangement joins TRBV18 to TRBJ2-7; TRBD2 matches at 11 bases. The CDR3 has 15 amino acids. Losses at the gene ends were 3 bases for V and 6 bases for J; bases not matched to a gene: 7. Germline CDR1 is KGHSH and CDR2 is LQKENI. The CDR3 protein is CASSPKGLAEIEQYF. The CDR3 region has the DNA TGTGCCAGCTCACCTAAGGGACTAGCGGAGATCGAGCAGTACTTC.

This clone was observed a single time. The rearrangement uses TRBV9 and TRBJ1-1; D remains ambiguous. The germline CDR1 and CDR2 sequences are SGDLS and YYNGEE. V was pared by 0 bases and J by 8 bases, with 20 bases between. The CDR3 extends over 16 amino acids. CDR3 amino acids: CASSVGEARTYGEAFF. CDR3 bases: TGTGCCAGCAGCGTAGGTGAGGCCCGAACTTATGGGGAAGCTTTCTTT.